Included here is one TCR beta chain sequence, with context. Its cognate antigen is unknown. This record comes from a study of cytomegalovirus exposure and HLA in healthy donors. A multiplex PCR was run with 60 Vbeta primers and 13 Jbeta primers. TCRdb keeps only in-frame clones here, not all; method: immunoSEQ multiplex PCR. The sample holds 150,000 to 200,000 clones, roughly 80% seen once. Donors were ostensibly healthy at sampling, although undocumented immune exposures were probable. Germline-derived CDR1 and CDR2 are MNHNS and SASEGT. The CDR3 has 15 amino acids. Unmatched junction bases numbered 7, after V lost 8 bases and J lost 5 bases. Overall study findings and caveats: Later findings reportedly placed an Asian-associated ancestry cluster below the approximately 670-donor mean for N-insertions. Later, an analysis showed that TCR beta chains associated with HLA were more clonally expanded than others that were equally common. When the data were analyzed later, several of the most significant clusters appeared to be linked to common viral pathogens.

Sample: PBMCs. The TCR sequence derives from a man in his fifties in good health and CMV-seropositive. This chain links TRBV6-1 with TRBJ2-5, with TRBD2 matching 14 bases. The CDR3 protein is CASWTSGGIGETQYF. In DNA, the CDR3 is TGTGCCAGCTGGACTAGCGGGGGGATTGGGGAGACCCAGTACTTC.